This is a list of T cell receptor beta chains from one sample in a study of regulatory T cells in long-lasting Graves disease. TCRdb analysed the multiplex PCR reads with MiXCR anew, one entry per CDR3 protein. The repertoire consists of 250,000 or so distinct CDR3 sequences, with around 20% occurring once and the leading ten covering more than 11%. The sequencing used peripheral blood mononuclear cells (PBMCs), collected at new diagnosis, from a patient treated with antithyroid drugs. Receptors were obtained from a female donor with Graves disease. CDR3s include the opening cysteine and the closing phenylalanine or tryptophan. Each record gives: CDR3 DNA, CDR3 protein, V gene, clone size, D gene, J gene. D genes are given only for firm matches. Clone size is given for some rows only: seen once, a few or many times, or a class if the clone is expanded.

TGCAGTGCTAGAGATTTGGCTAGCGGGGTGTTCAATGAGCAGTTCTTC,CSARDLASGVFNEQFF,TRBV20-1,many,TRBD2,TRBJ2-1
TGTGCCAGCAGAGGGGTGGGACCCCGGTTTTACGAGCAGTACTTC,CASRGVGPRFYEQYF,TRBV28,-,-,TRBJ2-7
TGTGCCACAAGCCGGGACAGGGGGGATGAGCAGTTCTTC,CATSRDRGDEQFF,TRBV2,many,TRBD1,TRBJ2-1
TGTGCCAGTAGTCAGACAGGGGTCGCCAAAAACATTCAGTACTTC,CASSQTGVAKNIQYF,TRBV19,-,TRBD1,TRBJ2-4
TGTGCCAGCAGTTACTCAGGGCACAATCAGCCCCAGCATTTT,CASSYSGHNQPQHF,TRBV6-2/TRBV6-3,few,-,TRBJ1-5
TGTGCCAGCACCATACAGGGGGCGAATACTGAAGCTTTCTTT,CASTIQGANTEAFF,TRBV6-1,many,TRBD1,TRBJ1-1
TGTGCTAGTGGTTTAGTGGGTACCACAGATACGCAGTATTTT,CASGLVGTTDTQYF,TRBV12-5,many,-,TRBJ2-3
TGCAGTGCCCTCAAAGAGACCCAGTACTTC,CSALKETQYF,TRBV20-1,many,-,TRBJ2-5
TGCGCCAGCAGCGAGGGTGGGATCTCTGATACGCAGTATTTT,CASSEGGISDTQYF,TRBV4-1,many,-,TRBJ2-3
TGTGCCAGCTCATCCCGCGGGCAGATTGGCAATCAGCCCCAGCATTTT,CASSSRGQIGNQPQHF,TRBV18,few,-,TRBJ1-5
TGTGCCAGCAGCCCCTATAGAGGTGGACAGGGCACCGATACGCAGTATTTT,CASSPYRGGQGTDTQYF,TRBV7-2,many,TRBD1,TRBJ2-3
TGTGCCAGCAGCTTACTGGGGATGGACACTGAAGCTTTCTTT,CASSLLGMDTEAFF,TRBV28,-,-,TRBJ1-1
TGTGCCAGCAGCTTCAGGGGGAAAGAGACCCAGTACTTC,CASSFRGKETQYF,TRBV5-6,-,TRBD1,TRBJ2-5
TGCGCCAGCAGCCAAGATCTGTCGGGGGGCCGGGGCACTGAAGCTTTCTTT,CASSQDLSGGRGTEAFF,TRBV4-1,few,-,TRBJ1-1
TGTGCCAGCAGTGAAATCGCAGGGGGCGCAGATACGCAGTATTTT,CASSEIAGGADTQYF,TRBV2,many,TRBD1,TRBJ2-3
TGCAGCGTTCAAGGGAATGGAAACACCATATATTTT,CSVQGNGNTIYF,TRBV29-1,-,-,TRBJ1-3
TGCAGTGCTAGAGAGCGGGGGGCGCCTGGGGAGCTGTTTTTT,CSARERGAPGELFF,TRBV20-1,many,TRBD2,TRBJ2-2
TGTGCCAGCAGTTTGAGGGACAGGGGTGGGACTGAAGCTTTCTTT,CASSLRDRGGTEAFF,TRBV12-3/TRBV12-4,many,TRBD1,TRBJ1-1
TGTGCCAGCAGCCAGCAAATCCAAGAGACCCAGTACTTC,CASSQQIQETQYF,TRBV14,-,-,TRBJ2-5
TGCAGTGCACCAACGACAGGAGTTAATGAAAAACTGTTTTTT,CSAPTTGVNEKLFF,TRBV20-1,many,-,TRBJ1-4
TGTGCCAGCAGCCTCCGGAGGAAACCCTACGAGCAGTACTTC,CASSLRRKPYEQYF,TRBV27,many,-,TRBJ2-7
TGTGCCAGCAGCTATCGGGACAGGGGAGTCGAGCAGTACTTC,CASSYRDRGVEQYF,TRBV5-4,few,TRBD1,TRBJ2-7
TGTGCCAGTAGTATAGCCGGGACAGGGAGCACTGAAGCTTTCTTT,CASSIAGTGSTEAFF,TRBV19,-,TRBD1,TRBJ1-1
TGCAGTGCTAGAGATCCGGGACTAGGTAACTCCTACAATGAGCAGTTCTTC,CSARDPGLGNSYNEQFF,TRBV20-1,-,TRBD2,TRBJ2-1
TGTGCCAGCAGCGCAGCGGGGCCTCGCTCCTACGAGCAGTACTTC,CASSAAGPRSYEQYF,TRBV5-6,many,TRBD2,TRBJ2-7
TGTGCCACCCAGGAATATAGCAATCAGCCCCAGCATTTT,CATQEYSNQPQHF,TRBV19,-,-,TRBJ1-5
TGTGCCAGCAGTTTAAAAGGGCTTAGCACAGATACGCAGTATTTT,CASSLKGLSTDTQYF,TRBV28,few,-,TRBJ2-3
TGCAGTGCGCGTCATCAGGGGGCGTGGGGTGAAGCTTTCTTT,CSARHQGAWGEAFF,TRBV20-1,many,TRBD1,TRBJ1-1
TGCGCCAGCAGCCCGACCTACTCGGCCTACAATGAGCAGTTCTTC,CASSPTYSAYNEQFF,TRBV5-1,-,-,TRBJ2-1
TGTGCCAGCAGTTACTCGATCTGGTACGAGCAGTACTTC,CASSYSIWYEQYF,TRBV6-2/TRBV6-3,many,-,TRBJ2-7
TGTGCCAGCAGCACCGGGACAGGCCTAAGCAATCAGCCCCAGCATTTT,CASSTGTGLSNQPQHF,TRBV6-1,many,TRBD1,TRBJ1-5
TGTGCCAGTAGGCAGGGAGATCGCTCACCCCTCCACTTT,CASRQGDRSPLHF,TRBV19,many,-,TRBJ1-6
TGTGCCAGCAGCCAAAGGGAGGCTGAGCCCCAGCATTTT,CASSQREAEPQHF,TRBV4-2,few,-,TRBJ1-5
TGTGCCACCAGCAGCCCCATGGCTAGCGGGAGCCTCGAGACCCAGTACTTC,CATSSPMASGSLETQYF,TRBV15,many,TRBD2,TRBJ2-5
TGCAGCGTTGCGGAGAATAGCAATCAGCCCCAGCATTTT,CSVAENSNQPQHF,TRBV29-1,few,-,TRBJ1-5
TGTGCCAGCAGCCCTTTGAGCACAGATACGCAGTATTTT,CASSPLSTDTQYF,TRBV18,many,-,TRBJ2-3
TGTGCCAGCAGCTTAGCGGGGGTCACCTACAATGAGCAGTTCTTC,CASSLAGVTYNEQFF,TRBV11-2,many,-,TRBJ2-1
TGCGCCAGCAGCTTGAGGAGCGGGGGCAGCACAGATACGCAGTATTTT,CASSLRSGGSTDTQYF,TRBV5-1,-,TRBD2,TRBJ2-3
TGTGCCAGCGGTTCTCCAAGCGGTGGCTACACCTTC,CASGSPSGGYTF,TRBV6-5,many,-,TRBJ1-2
TGCAGCGCCAGGGGGGGGGCATACGAGCTTGAAAAACTGTTTTTT,CSARGGAYELEKLFF,TRBV29-1,-,TRBD1,TRBJ1-4
TGTGCCACCGCCCGGGACAGGAGTTGGGATGGCTACACCTTC,CATARDRSWDGYTF,TRBV6-4,-,TRBD1,TRBJ1-2
TGTGCCAGCAGCTCTCCGGGGACGGGGGGCTACACAGATACGCAGTATTTT,CASSSPGTGGYTDTQYF,TRBV5-4,-,-,TRBJ2-3
TGTGCCAGCAGTGGTAGCGGAAACACCGGGGAGCTGTTTTTT,CASSGSGNTGELFF,TRBV2,-,-,TRBJ2-2
TGTGCCAGCAGGACCCAGGAAACTGAAGCTTTCTTT,CASRTQETEAFF,TRBV27,many,-,TRBJ1-1
TGTGCCAGCAGAGAAGCCGGGGGGGGGGCCAAAAACATTCAGTACTTC,CASREAGGGAKNIQYF,TRBV6-2/TRBV6-3,-,TRBD2,TRBJ2-4
TGTGCCAGCAGCTTAGGACAGGGGGCAGATACGCAGTATTTT,CASSLGQGADTQYF,TRBV7-3,many,TRBD1,TRBJ2-3
TGTGCCAGCAGTTTGGGGGTGACAGGCCTCTCCTACGAGCAGTACTTC,CASSLGVTGLSYEQYF,TRBV28,many,-,TRBJ2-7
TGTGCCAGCAGGGAGCAGGGGGACTACAACCAGCCCCAGCATTTT,CASREQGDYNQPQHF,TRBV12-3/TRBV12-4,many,TRBD1,TRBJ1-5
TGTGCCAGCAGTTTACCCCCTGGACAGGGGGTTTCAGATACGCAGTATTTT,CASSLPPGQGVSDTQYF,TRBV28,many,TRBD1,TRBJ2-3
TGTGCTAGTGGTTTCCAGGACGGATGGGGCTATGGCTACACCTTC,CASGFQDGWGYGYTF,TRBV12-5,many,-,TRBJ1-2
TGCAGTGCAGGACCTAGCTCCTACGAGCAGTACTTC,CSAGPSSYEQYF,TRBV20-1,many,-,TRBJ2-7
TGTGCCACCAGTGAGACGACTAGTGGGACAGATACGCAGTATTTT,CATSETTSGTDTQYF,TRBV24-1,-,-,TRBJ2-3
TGCAGTGCTTACAGGGGGGGGTTCTATAGCCACTCCTACAATGAGCAGTTCTTC,CSAYRGGFYSHSYNEQFF,TRBV20-1,many,-,TRBJ2-1
TGTGCCACCACCCGGTGGCCGGGCTACACCTTC,CATTRWPGYTF,TRBV27,few,-,TRBJ1-2
TGTGCCAGCAGCTTAGTTGGGGCTCGTATCCACGAGCAGTACTTC,CASSLVGARIHEQYF,TRBV7-2,many,-,TRBJ2-7
TGCAGTGCTAGAGTGAGGGGTCAGGGGGCCAAAAACTATGGCTACACCTTC,CSARVRGQGAKNYGYTF,TRBV20-1,many,TRBD1,TRBJ1-2
TGTGCCAGCAGCCCGCGTAATAGTCGGGAAAAACTGTTTTTT,CASSPRNSREKLFF,TRBV12-3/TRBV12-4,many,-,TRBJ1-4